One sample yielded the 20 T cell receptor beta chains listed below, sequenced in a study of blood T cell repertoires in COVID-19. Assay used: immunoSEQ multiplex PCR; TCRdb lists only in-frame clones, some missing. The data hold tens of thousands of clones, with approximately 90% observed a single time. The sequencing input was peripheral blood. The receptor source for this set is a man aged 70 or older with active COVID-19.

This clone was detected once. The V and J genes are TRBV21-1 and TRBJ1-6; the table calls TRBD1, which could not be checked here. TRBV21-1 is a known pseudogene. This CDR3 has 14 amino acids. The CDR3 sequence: CASSKGGPFSPLHF. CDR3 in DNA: TGTGCCAGCAGCAAAGGGGGGCCTTTTTCACCCCTCCACTTT.

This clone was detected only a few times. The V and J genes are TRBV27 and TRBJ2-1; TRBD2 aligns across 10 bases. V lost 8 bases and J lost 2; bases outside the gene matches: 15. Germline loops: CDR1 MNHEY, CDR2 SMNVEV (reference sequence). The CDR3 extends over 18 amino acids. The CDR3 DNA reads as TGTGCCAGCCCGCGTGGACTAGCGGCACCGGGGGCCTACAATGAGCAGTTCTTC. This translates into CASPRGLAAPGAYNEQFF.

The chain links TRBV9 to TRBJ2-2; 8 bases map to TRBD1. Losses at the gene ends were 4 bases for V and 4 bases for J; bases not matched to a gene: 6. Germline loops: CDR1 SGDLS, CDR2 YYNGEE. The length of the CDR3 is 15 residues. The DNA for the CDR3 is TGTGCCAGCAGCACCCAGGGGGCCCCCACCGGGGAGCTGTTTTTT. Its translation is CASSTQGAPTGELFF.

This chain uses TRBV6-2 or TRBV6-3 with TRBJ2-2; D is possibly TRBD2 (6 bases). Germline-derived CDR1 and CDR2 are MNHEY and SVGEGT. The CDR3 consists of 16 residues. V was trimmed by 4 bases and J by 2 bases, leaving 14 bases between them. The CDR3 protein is CASSWGLGTNTGELFF. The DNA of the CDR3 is TGTGCCAGCAGTTGGGGTCTCGGGACTAACACCGGGGAGCTGTTTTTT.

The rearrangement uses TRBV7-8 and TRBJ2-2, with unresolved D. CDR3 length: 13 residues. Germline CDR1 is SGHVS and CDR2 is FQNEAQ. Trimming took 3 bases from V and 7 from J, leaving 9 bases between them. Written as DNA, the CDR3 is TGTGCCAGCAGCTTTTTGGTCGGCGGGGAGCTGTTTTTT. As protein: CASSFLVGGELFF.

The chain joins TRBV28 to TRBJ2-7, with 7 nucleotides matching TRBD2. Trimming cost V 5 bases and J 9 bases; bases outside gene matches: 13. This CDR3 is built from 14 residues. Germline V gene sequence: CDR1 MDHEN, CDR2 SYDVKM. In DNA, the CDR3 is TGTGCCAGCAGTCCCCGGGGAGGGGCCCCGCGGCAGTACTTC. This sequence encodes CASSPRGGAPRQYF.

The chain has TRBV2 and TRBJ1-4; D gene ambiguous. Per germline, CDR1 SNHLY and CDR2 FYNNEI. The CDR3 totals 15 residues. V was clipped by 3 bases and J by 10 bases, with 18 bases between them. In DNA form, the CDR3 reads TGTGCCAGCAGTGATAGAGACCCCACTCGGGGAAAACTGTTTTTT. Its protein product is CASSDRDPTRGKLFF.

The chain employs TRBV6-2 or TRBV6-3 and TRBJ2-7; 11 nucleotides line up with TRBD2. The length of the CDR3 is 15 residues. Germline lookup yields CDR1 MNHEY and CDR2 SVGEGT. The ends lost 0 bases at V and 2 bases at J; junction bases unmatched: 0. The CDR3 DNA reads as TGTGCCAGCAGTTACTCGACTAGCGGGGCCTACGAGCAGTACTTC. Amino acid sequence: CASSYSTSGAYEQYF.

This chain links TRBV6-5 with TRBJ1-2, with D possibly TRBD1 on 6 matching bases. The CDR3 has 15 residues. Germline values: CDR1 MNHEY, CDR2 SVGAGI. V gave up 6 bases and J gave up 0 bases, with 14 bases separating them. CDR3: CASRGGASANYGYTF. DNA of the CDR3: TGTGCCAGCAGGGGGGGGGCTTCAGCTAACTATGGCTACACCTTC.

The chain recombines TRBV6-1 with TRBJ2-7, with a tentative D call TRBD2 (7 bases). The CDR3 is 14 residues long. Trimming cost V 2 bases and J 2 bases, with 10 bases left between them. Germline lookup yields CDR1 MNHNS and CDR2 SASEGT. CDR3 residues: CASSEWGGPYEQYF. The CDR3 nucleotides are TGTGCCAGCAGTGAATGGGGGGGCCCCTACGAGCAGTACTTC.

In nucleotides, the CDR3 is TGTGCCAGTAGCGACAGGGCCGGTTTGGCTGAGCAGTTCTTC. Its translation is CASSDRAGLAEQFF. J is TRBJ2-1 and V is TRBV19; 7 nucleotides agree with TRBD1. The germline V gene has CDR1 LNHDA and CDR2 SQIVND (reference sequence). With V trimmed by 6 bases and J by 9 bases, 11 bases remained unmatched. This CDR3 spans 14 amino acids. The whole variable domain, filled in from reference TRBV19 and TRBJ2-1, reads DGGITQSPKYLFRKEGQNVTLSCEQNLNHDAMYWYRQDPGQGLRLIYYSQIVNDFQKGDIAEGYSVSREKKESFPLTVTSAQKNPTAFYLCASSDRAGLAEQFFGPGTRLTVL.

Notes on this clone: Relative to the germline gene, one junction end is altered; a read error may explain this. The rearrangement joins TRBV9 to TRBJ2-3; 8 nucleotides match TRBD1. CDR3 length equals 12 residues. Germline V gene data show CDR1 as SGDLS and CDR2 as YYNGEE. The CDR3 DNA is TGTGCCAGCAGCGTAGGTGCAGGGGGCGTGAATTTT. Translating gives CASSVGAGGVNF. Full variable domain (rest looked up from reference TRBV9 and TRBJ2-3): DSGVTQTPKHLITATGQRVTLRCSPRSGDLSVYWYQQSLDQGLQFLIQYYNGEERAKGNILERFSAQQFPDLHSELNLSSLELGDSALYFCASSVGAGGVNFGPGTRLTVL.

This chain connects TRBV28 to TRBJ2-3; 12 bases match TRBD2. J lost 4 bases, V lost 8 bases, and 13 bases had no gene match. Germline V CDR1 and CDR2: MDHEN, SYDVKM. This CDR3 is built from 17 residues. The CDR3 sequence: CASGGSGGLAGSDTQYF. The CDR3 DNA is TGTGCCAGCGGGGGTTCAGGGGGACTAGCGGGCTCAGATACGCAGTATTTT.

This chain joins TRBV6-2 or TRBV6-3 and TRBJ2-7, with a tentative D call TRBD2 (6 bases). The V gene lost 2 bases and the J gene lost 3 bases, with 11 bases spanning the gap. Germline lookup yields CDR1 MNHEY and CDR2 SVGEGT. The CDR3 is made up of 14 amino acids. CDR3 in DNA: TGTGCCAGCAGTTACGTTGGTAGCGGCTACGAGCAGTACTTC. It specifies CASSYVGSGYEQYF.

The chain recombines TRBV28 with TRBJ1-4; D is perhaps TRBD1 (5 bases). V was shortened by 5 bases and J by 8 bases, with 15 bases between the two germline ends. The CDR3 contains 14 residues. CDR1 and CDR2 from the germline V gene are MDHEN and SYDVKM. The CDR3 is CASSPPGRAEKLFF. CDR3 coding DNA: TGTGCCAGCAGTCCTCCGGGCAGGGCGGAAAAACTGTTTTTT.

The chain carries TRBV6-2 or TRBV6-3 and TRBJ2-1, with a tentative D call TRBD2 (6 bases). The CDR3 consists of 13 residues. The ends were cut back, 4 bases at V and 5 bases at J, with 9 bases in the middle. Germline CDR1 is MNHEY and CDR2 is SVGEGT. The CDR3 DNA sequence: TGTGCCAGCAGTTGGCTAGCGCACAATGAGCAGTTCTTC. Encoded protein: CASSWLAHNEQFF.

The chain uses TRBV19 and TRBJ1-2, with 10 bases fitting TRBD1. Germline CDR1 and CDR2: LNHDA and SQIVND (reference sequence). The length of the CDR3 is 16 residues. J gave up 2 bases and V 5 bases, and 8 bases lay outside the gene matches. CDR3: CASSAPTGGANYGYTF. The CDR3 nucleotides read TGTGCCAGTAGTGCACCGACAGGGGGCGCGAACTATGGCTACACCTTC.

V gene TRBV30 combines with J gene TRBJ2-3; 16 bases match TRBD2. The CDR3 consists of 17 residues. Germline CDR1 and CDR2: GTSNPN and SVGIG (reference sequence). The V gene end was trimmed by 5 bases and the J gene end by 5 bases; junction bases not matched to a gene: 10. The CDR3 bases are TGTGCCTGGGGCCGGGGACTAGCGGGAGGGCCCGGAGATACGCAGTATTTT. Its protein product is CAWGRGLAGGPGDTQYF.

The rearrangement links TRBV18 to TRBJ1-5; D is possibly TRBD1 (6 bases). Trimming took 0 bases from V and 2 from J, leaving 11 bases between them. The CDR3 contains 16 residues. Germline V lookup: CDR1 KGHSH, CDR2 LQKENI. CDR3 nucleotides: TGTGCCAGCTCACCACCGGGGGGGCTGGGCAATCAGCCCCAGCATTTT. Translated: CASSPPGGLGNQPQHF.

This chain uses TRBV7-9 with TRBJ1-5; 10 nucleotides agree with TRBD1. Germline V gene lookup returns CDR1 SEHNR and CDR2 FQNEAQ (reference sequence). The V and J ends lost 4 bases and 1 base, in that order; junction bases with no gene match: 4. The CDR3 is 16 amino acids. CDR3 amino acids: CASSSSGQGSNQPQHF. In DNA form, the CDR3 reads TGTGCCAGCAGCTCCTCGGGACAGGGGAGCAATCAGCCCCAGCATTTT.